These 16 T cell receptor beta chains were sequenced from one sample in a study of blood T cell repertoires in COVID-19. Sequencing used immunoSEQ multiplex PCR; TCRdb keeps in-frame clones, though not all of them. The table has approximately 250,000 clones, roughly 86% seen once. Sequencing used PBMCs or T cells enriched from blood (not recorded which). These receptors were collected from a woman in her thirties who had recovered from COVID-19.

The rearrangement links TRBV15 to TRBJ2-2; D is unclear. The CDR3 is made up of 14 amino acids. Trimming took 4 bases from V and 5 from J, leaving 11 bases between them. The germline CDR1 and CDR2 sequences are LNHNV and YYDKDF (reference sequence). In DNA form, the CDR3 reads TGTGCCACCAGCACAGACCAGAGGACCGGGGAGCTGTTTTTT. This sequence encodes CATSTDQRTGELFF.

This chain uses TRBV11-3 with TRBJ1-5; a possible D gene is TRBD1 (5 bases). The CDR3 consists of 14 residues. The ends were cut back, 5 bases at V and 4 bases at J, with 12 bases in the middle. Germline V CDR1 and CDR2: SGHNT, YENEEA. CDR3 residues: CASSRGVGNQPQHF. The DNA of the CDR3 is TGTGCCAGCAGCCGGGGGGTTGGTAATCAGCCCCAGCATTTT.

The chain recombines TRBV18 with TRBJ2-7; TRBD2 agrees at 10 bases. CDR1 and CDR2 from the germline V gene are KGHSH and LQKENI. CDR3 length equals 16 residues. Trimming removed 3 bases from V and 3 bases from J; junction bases left unmatched: 8. Written as DNA, the CDR3 is TGTGCCAGCTCACCGTTAGCGGGAGGTGGGATCTACGAGCAGTACTTC. Amino acid sequence: CASSPLAGGGIYEQYF.

This clone was recorded only once. V is TRBV29-1 and J is TRBJ2-7, with D perhaps matching TRBD1 (5 bases). V shed 1 base and J shed 8 bases, with 15 bases lying between them. The germline gives CDR1 SQVTM, CDR2 ANQGSEA. The CDR3 has 13 residues. The CDR3 coding sequence is TGCAGCGTTGAAGGACGGCTCGCAGGGAAGCAGTACTTC. Its translation is CSVEGRLAGKQYF.

The chain has TRBV3-1 (or the pseudogene TRBV3-2) and TRBJ2-1; 12 nucleotides align to TRBD2. Germline V lookup: CDR1 LGHDT, CDR2 YNNKEL (reference sequence). Trimming removed 0 bases from V and 0 bases from J; junction bases left unmatched: 18. The CDR3 is 23 amino acids. The CDR3 nucleotides are TGTGCCAGCAGCCAAGAAGCCGCGGATCGGACTAGCGGGAACGAGGTCTCCTACAATGAGCAGTTCTTC. This translates into CASSQEAADRTSGNEVSYNEQFF.

This chain links TRBV6-5 with TRBJ1-2, with 10 bases that match TRBD1. V trimming: 5 bases; J trimming: 7 bases; junction bases outside the gene matches: 7. The CDR3 runs 14 residues. The germline gives CDR1 MNHEY, CDR2 SVGAGI. The CDR3 bases are TGTGCCAGCAGTCCCACCCGACAGGGGGCTGGCTACACCTTC. Translating it yields CASSPTRQGAGYTF.

This rearrangement joins TRBV6-1 to TRBJ2-7, with 13 nucleotides matching TRBD2. The V and J ends lost 0 bases and 7 bases, in that order; junction bases with no gene match: 9. This CDR3 spans 17 amino acids. Germline V lookup: CDR1 MNHNS, CDR2 SASEGT. CDR3: CASSEAWWTSGGREQYF. In nucleotides, the CDR3 is TGTGCCAGCAGTGAAGCTTGGTGGACTAGCGGGGGTAGAGAGCAGTACTTC.

J is TRBJ2-1 and V is TRBV19, with a weak D call TRBD1 (6 bases). This CDR3 has 14 amino acids. CDR1 is LNHDA and CDR2 is SQIVND in the germline V gene (reference sequence). V was trimmed by 7 bases and J by 7 bases, leaving 17 bases between them. The CDR3 coding sequence is TGTGCCAGTACCCCCAGGGGCGCATGGAATGAGCAGTTCTTC. This translates into CASTPRGAWNEQFF.

This clone appeared a few times. V usage is TRBV5-1 and J usage is TRBJ2-1; D may be TRBD1 (6 bases). The CDR3 is 15 amino acids. Germline values: CDR1 SGHRS, CDR2 YFSETQ. V was shortened by 0 bases and J by 5 bases, with 12 bases between the two germline ends. The CDR3 coding sequence is TGCGCCAGCAGCTTGGTGGCAGGGGTGCACAATGAGCAGTTCTTC. This gives the protein CASSLVAGVHNEQFF. The variable domain in full, with the rest retrieved from reference TRBV5-1 and TRBJ2-1, is KAGVTQTPRYLIKTRGQQVTLSCSPISGHRSVSWYQQTPGQGLQFLFEYFSETQRNKGNFPGRFSGRQFSNSRSEMNVSTLELGDSALYLCASSLVAGVHNEQFFGPGTRLTVL.

Here the CDR3 DNA reads TGTGCCAGCAGTTACCCCCAATTAGCGGGTAGAGATACGCAGTATTTT. Translated: CASSYPQLAGRDTQYF. The genes are TRBV6-6 and TRBJ2-3, with TRBD2 matching over 7 bases. The CDR3 consists of 16 residues. J lost 5 bases, V lost 2 bases, and 10 bases had no gene match. Germline V CDR1 and CDR2: MNHNY, SVGAGI (reference sequence).

This CDR3 reads CASRPRTASYEQYF. The CDR3, as DNA: TGTGCCAGCAGACCAAGGACAGCCTCGTACGAGCAGTACTTC. The chain is built from TRBV11-2 and TRBJ2-7; tentatively, D is TRBD1 (6 bases). This CDR3 contains 14 residues. Germline assignment: CDR1 SGHAT and CDR2 FQNNGV. Deletions cut 6 bases from V and 4 bases from J, with 16 bases between.

This rearrangement joins TRBV7-6 to TRBJ1-5; D remains ambiguous. The germline V gene has CDR1 SGHVS and CDR2 FNYEAQ. Trimming stripped 1 base from V and 7 bases from J, with 17 bases between. The CDR3 covers 16 residues. CDR3 in amino acids: CASSLVGGRQRQPQHF. CDR3 coding DNA: TGTGCCAGCAGCTTAGTAGGAGGGAGGCAAAGGCAGCCCCAGCATTTT.

The V and J genes are TRBV12-3 or TRBV12-4 and TRBJ2-7; 7 bases are a match to TRBD1. The CDR3 is made up of 13 amino acids. J gave up 1 base and V 4 bases, and 1 base lay outside the gene matches. The CDR3 sequence: CASSWDRSYEQYF. In DNA form, the CDR3 reads TGTGCCAGCAGTTGGGACAGATCCTACGAGCAGTACTTC.

The CDR3 loop is CASSHEGTYNSPLHF. CDR3 nucleotide sequence: TGTGCCAGCAGCCACGAGGGGACATATAATTCACCCCTCCACTTT. The V and J genes are TRBV6-2 or TRBV6-3 and TRBJ1-6, with D tentatively TRBD1 (6 bases). Trimming left V 6 bases short and J 4 bases short, with 13 bases between. This CDR3 spans 15 amino acids. Germline CDR1 MNHEY, CDR2 SVGEGT.

The chain joins TRBV28 to TRBJ1-4; 8 nucleotides agree with TRBD1. V was clipped by 5 bases and J by 7 bases; unmatched bases: 9. The CDR3 sequence is 15 residues long. The germline V gene encodes CDR1 MDHEN and CDR2 SYDVKM. CDR3 DNA sequence: TGTGCCAGCAGTCCGACGACAGGGGAGAGTGAAAAACTGTTTTTT. The encoded protein is CASSPTTGESEKLFF.

A single count supports this clone. The chain links TRBV29-1 to TRBJ2-7; 8 bases agree with TRBD1. The CDR3 totals 14 residues. The V and J ends lost 1 base and 5 bases, in that order; junction bases with no gene match: 7. The germline gives CDR1 SQVTM, CDR2 ANQGSEA. This CDR3 is CSVEVTGVKDEQYF. The DNA for the CDR3 is TGCAGCGTTGAAGTGACAGGGGTTAAGGACGAGCAGTACTTC.